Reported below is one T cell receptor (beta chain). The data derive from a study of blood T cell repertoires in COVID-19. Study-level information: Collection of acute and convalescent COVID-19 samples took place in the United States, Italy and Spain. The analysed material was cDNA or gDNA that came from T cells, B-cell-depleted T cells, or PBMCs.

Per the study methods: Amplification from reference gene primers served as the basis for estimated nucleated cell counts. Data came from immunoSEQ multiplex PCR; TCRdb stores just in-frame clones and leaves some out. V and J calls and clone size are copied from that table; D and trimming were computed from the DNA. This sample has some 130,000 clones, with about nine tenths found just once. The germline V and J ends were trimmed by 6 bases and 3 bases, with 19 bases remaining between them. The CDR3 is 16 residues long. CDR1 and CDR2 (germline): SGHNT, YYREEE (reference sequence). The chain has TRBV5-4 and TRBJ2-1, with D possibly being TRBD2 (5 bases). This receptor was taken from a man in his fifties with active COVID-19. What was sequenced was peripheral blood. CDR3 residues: CASTRGGVRVYNEQFF. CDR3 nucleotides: TGTGCCAGCACCCGCGGAGGTGTTCGGGTCTACAATGAGCAGTTCTTC.